The 25 T cell receptor beta chains reported below all come from one sample, sequenced in a study of cytomegalovirus exposure and HLA in healthy donors. PCR used 60 Vbeta primers and 13 Jbeta primers. Profiling relied on immunoSEQ multiplex PCR, and the TCRdb table lists in-frame clones only, not all of them. The sample includes roughly 120,000 clones, roughly 63% of them seen just once. Sequencing was performed on PBMCs. These receptors all come from a man aged 25 to 40 in good health and CMV-seropositive.

The chain has TRBV5-1 and TRBJ1-2, with a weak D call TRBD1 (6 bases). V was clipped by 3 bases and J by 1 base, with 13 bases between them. Germline V gives CDR1 SGHRS, CDR2 YFSETQ. This CDR3 is built from 15 residues. DNA for the CDR3: TGCGCCAGCAGCTCCGGGACATCAATTAACTATGGCTACACCTTC. Translating it yields CASSSGTSINYGYTF. Full variable domain (rest looked up from reference TRBV5-1 and TRBJ1-2): KAGVTQTPRYLIKTRGQQVTLSCSPISGHRSVSWYQQTPGQGLQFLFEYFSETQRNKGNFPGRFSGRQFSNSRSEMNVSTLELGDSALYLCASSSGTSINYGYTFGSGTRLTVV.

The chain uses TRBV7-6 and TRBJ1-4; TRBD1 matches at 7 bases. Germline CDR1 SGHVS, CDR2 FNYEAQ. V dropped 1 base and J dropped 8; count of bases not matched to a gene: 10. The CDR3 has 16 residues. CDR3 region: CASSLVGKGAGEKLFF. The CDR3, as DNA: TGTGCCAGCAGCTTAGTGGGGAAGGGGGCGGGCGAAAAACTGTTTTTT.

The rearrangement links TRBV5-6 to TRBJ1-4; no clear D. Germline CDR1 SGHDT, CDR2 YYEEEE. The CDR3 is made up of 18 amino acids. The V and J ends lost 2 bases and 0 bases respectively, with 17 bases between them. The CDR3 DNA reads as TGTGCCAGCAGCTTTTTAACAGACCCTAAAGCAACTAATGAAAAACTGTTTTTT. This gives the protein CASSFLTDPKATNEKLFF.

CDR3 residues: CASSPGLNTEAFF. The CDR3 DNA follows: TGTGCCAGCTCACCGGGCCTGAACACTGAAGCTTTCTTT. This chain connects TRBV18 to TRBJ1-1; no firm D call. Trimming took 3 bases from V and 0 from J, leaving 5 bases between them. The V gene's germline CDR1 is KGHSH and CDR2 LQKENI. This CDR3 has 13 residues.

The chain uses TRBV2 and TRBJ2-7; tentatively, D is TRBD1 (6 bases). V was cut by 4 bases and J by 3 bases, with 19 bases left in between. This CDR3 contains 16 residues. The germline gives CDR1 SNHLY, CDR2 FYNNEI. CDR3 loop: CASSGEPGTQGYEQYF. CDR3 nucleotide sequence: TGTGCCAGCAGTGGTGAGCCCGGGACACAAGGCTACGAGCAGTACTTC.

The J gene is TRBJ2-3, the V gene TRBV5-1; 8 positions match TRBD1. The junction had 7 bases not matched to a gene; V was cut back by 0 bases and J by 4 bases. Germline-derived CDR1 and CDR2 are SGHRS and YFSETQ. The CDR3 totals 16 residues. Here the CDR3 DNA reads TGCGCCAGCAGCTTGGCTGGACAGGGCTTAGCAGATACGCAGTATTTT. As protein: CASSLAGQGLADTQYF.

The rearrangement links TRBV5-1 to TRBJ2-7; TRBD1 is a possible D gene (6 bases). Germline V gives CDR1 SGHRS, CDR2 YFSETQ. This CDR3 comprises 14 residues. The V end lost 0 bases, the J end lost 6 bases, and 13 bases lay between the germline ends. The CDR3 sequence is CASSLDPGVAEQYF. Written as DNA, the CDR3 is TGCGCCAGCAGCTTGGATCCAGGGGTAGCCGAGCAGTACTTC.

This clone has just a few counts. V and J are TRBV4-3 and TRBJ1-3; D might be TRBD1 (5 bases). CDR1 and CDR2 from the germline V gene are LGHNA and YSLEER. The CDR3 length is 17 residues. The V end lost 0 bases, the J end lost 3 bases, and 15 bases lay between the germline ends. DNA of the CDR3: TGCGCCAGCAGCCAAGAACTTCGGCAGGGAGGTGGAAACACCATATATTTT. Protein sequence: CASSQELRQGGGNTIYF.

The chain uses TRBV27 and TRBJ2-6; 7 bases are shared with TRBD1. This CDR3 comprises 20 residues. J gave up 0 bases and V 3 bases, and 14 bases lay outside the gene matches. Germline V lookup: CDR1 MNHEY, CDR2 SMNVEV (reference sequence). The CDR3 spells CASSFEGQLGGHSGANVLTF. CDR3 nucleotide sequence: TGTGCCAGCAGTTTCGAGGGACAGCTAGGTGGGCACTCTGGGGCCAACGTCCTGACTTTC.

The table lists this clone with a few counts. The chain links TRBV10-2 to TRBJ2-1; 9 nucleotides match TRBD2. After removal of 1 base from V and 6 bases from J, the junction contained 4 bases not matched to a gene. CDR3 length: 15 amino acids. Germline-derived CDR1 and CDR2 are WSHSY and SAAADI. This CDR3 is CASSELGLARNEQFF. Here the CDR3 DNA reads TGCGCCAGCAGTGAGTTGGGACTAGCTCGCAATGAGCAGTTCTTC.

This chain joins TRBV7-2 and TRBJ1-1; D gene ambiguous. V lost 0 bases and J lost 0, with 11 bases in between. CDR1 and CDR2 (germline): SGHTA, FQGNSA. CDR3 size: 16 residues. CDR3 DNA: TGTGCCAGCAGCTTAGCGTTGAAACAAGTGAACACTGAAGCTTTCTTT. Protein: CASSLALKQVNTEAFF.

The chain links TRBV19 to TRBJ1-2, with D perhaps TRBD1 (6 bases). The CDR3 loop spans 15 amino acids. Between the trimmed V and J ends, which lost 5 bases and 2 bases, there was a span of 15 bases. Germline V CDR1 and CDR2: LNHDA, SQIVND (reference sequence). The DNA for the CDR3 is TGTGCCAGTAGTCCAAGGACCGGGACAAACTATGGCTACACCTTC. This codes for CASSPRTGTNYGYTF.

The V call is TRBV7-9, the J call TRBJ2-3, with 9 nucleotides matching TRBD2. Germline lookup yields CDR1 SEHNR and CDR2 FQNEAQ (reference sequence). The CDR3 is 15 residues long. Trimming at V came to 2 bases and at J to 2 bases, leaving 2 bases not matched to a gene. The CDR3: CASSLTSGHTDTQYF. CDR3 coding DNA: TGTGCCAGCAGCTTAACTAGCGGGCACACAGATACGCAGTATTTT.

This clone was picked up a small number of times. Other DNA sequences in the same sample also yield this CDR3. V and J are TRBV30 and TRBJ1-1, with D tentatively TRBD1 (5 bases). V was shortened by 0 bases and J by 3 bases, with 23 bases between the two germline ends. The CDR3 runs 18 residues. The germline CDR1 and CDR2 sequences are GTSNPN and SVGIG (reference sequence). The DNA for the CDR3 is TGTGCCTGGAGTGTAGGGGTCATCAGAGGCAGGTTGTACACTGAAGCTTTCTTT. It translates to CAWSVGVIRGRLYTEAFF.

J is TRBJ2-1 and V is TRBV13, with 7 bases aligning to TRBD2. V lost 5 bases to trimming and J lost 5 bases; unmatched junction nucleotides: 12. Germline V gene sequence: CDR1 PRHDT, CDR2 FYEKMQ (reference sequence). The CDR3 covers 16 residues. CDR3 region: CASSPVGLVYNNEQFF. DNA for the CDR3: TGTGCCAGCAGCCCAGTAGGACTAGTTTATAACAATGAGCAGTTCTTC.

The chain employs TRBV6-1 and TRBJ1-2; 9 bases fit TRBD1. The CDR3 totals 14 residues. With 2 bases clipped from V and 8 bases from J, the junction kept 6 bases outside the gene matches. The germline V gene has CDR1 MNHNS and CDR2 SASEGT. As DNA, the CDR3 is TGTGCCAGCAGTGAACCGGGACAGGGCTACGGCTACACCTTC. It specifies CASSEPGQGYGYTF.

There are a few counts of this clone. The V gene is TRBV7-2, the J gene TRBJ2-2; D is perhaps TRBD2 (6 bases). Looked up from germline, CDR1 is SGHTA and CDR2 is FQGNSA. The ends were cut back, 5 bases at V and 4 bases at J, with 11 bases in the middle. This CDR3 is built from 14 residues. CDR3 region: CASSAGTFTGELFF. CDR3 sequence (DNA): TGTGCCAGCAGCGCCGGGACTTTCACCGGGGAGCTGTTTTTT.

This clone was picked up one time. This rearrangement joins TRBV5-4 to TRBJ2-7; 8 bases match TRBD2. CDR3 length equals 14 residues. V was pared by 3 bases and J by 4 bases, with 6 bases of the junction left unmatched. The germline CDR1 and CDR2 sequences are SGHNT and YYREEE (reference sequence). The chain's CDR3 is CASSSERESYEQYF. CDR3 nucleotide sequence: TGTGCCAGCAGCTCGGAGCGGGAGTCTTACGAGCAGTACTTC.

The chain recombines TRBV28 with TRBJ1-6; possible D gene TRBD1, 5 bases. V was cut by 11 bases and J by 8 bases, with 13 bases left in between. The CDR3 totals 12 residues. CDR1 is MDHEN and CDR2 is SYDVKM in the germline V gene. This CDR3 is CAARGVDSPLHF. The DNA for the CDR3 is TGTGCCGCACGGGGGGTGGATTCACCCCTCCACTTT.

This clone appeared a few times. The CDR3 here is CASSFPVLAGEYNEQFF. DNA of the CDR3: TGTGCCAGCAGCTTCCCCGTCCTAGCGGGAGAGTACAATGAGCAGTTCTTC. The chain uses TRBV5-4 and TRBJ2-1; the match to TRBD2 covers 10 bases. Losses at the gene ends were 2 bases for V and 4 bases for J; bases not matched to a gene: 9. The CDR3 sequence is 17 residues long. Germline CDR1 SGHNT, CDR2 YYREEE (reference sequence).

The J gene is TRBJ1-4, the V gene TRBV28, with 7 bases lining up with TRBD1. The CDR3 has 14 amino acids. CDR1 is MDHEN and CDR2 is SYDVKM in the germline V gene. Trimming cost V 6 bases and J 4 bases; bases outside gene matches: 5. The CDR3 sequence: CASRTTGVNEKLFF. The CDR3 DNA reads as TGTGCCAGCAGAACCACAGGGGTTAATGAAAAACTGTTTTTT.

The chain combines TRBV2 with TRBJ1-4; D unresolved. V was cut by 3 bases and J by 4 bases, with 12 bases left in between. This CDR3 is 15 amino acids long. Germline CDR1 reads SNHLY; CDR2 reads FYNNEI. The CDR3 region is CASSDSLGGNEKLFF. DNA of the CDR3: TGTGCCAGCAGTGATAGTCTGGGAGGTAATGAAAAACTGTTTTTT.

This clone has only a few counts. J is TRBJ2-7 and V is TRBV21-1; TRBD2 was called by the table and not checked on the DNA. TRBV21-1 is deemed a pseudogene. This CDR3 is 13 amino acids long. The CDR3 loop is CASSKGGRGEQYF. The CDR3 nucleotides are TGTGCCAGCAGCAAGGGGGGAAGGGGCGAGCAGTACTTC.

The table lists this clone with a few counts. The chain couples TRBV5-4 to TRBJ2-7, with 16 nucleotides matching TRBD2. V lost 4 bases, J lost 7 bases, and 14 bases stayed unmatched. Germline assignment: CDR1 SGHNT and CDR2 YYREEE (reference sequence). The CDR3 spans 18 residues. The CDR3 spells CASSRPGTSGRDSEEQYF. The CDR3 bases are TGTGCCAGCAGCAGGCCAGGGACTAGCGGGAGGGATTCAGAAGAGCAGTACTTC.

This clone was seen a handful of times. V is TRBV7-2 and J is TRBJ2-4; TRBD2 matches at 9 bases. The germline V gene has CDR1 SGHTA and CDR2 FQGNSA. The CDR3 covers 17 residues. V lost 4 bases to trimming and J lost 1 base; unmatched junction nucleotides: 8. CDR3 bases: TGTGCCAGCAGCTCAGGAGGACTAGCGACGGCCAAAAACATTCAGTACTTC. This encodes CASSSGGLATAKNIQYF.